This TCR beta chain is from a study of T cell responses to AZD1222 COVID-19 vaccine. Assay: immunoSEQ multiplex PCR; the TCRdb copy retains only in-frame clones and omits some. This sample has approximately 42,000 clones, with around 88% found just once. The V end lost 1 base, the J end lost 4 bases, and 10 bases lay between the germline ends. CDR3 size: 15 residues. Germline V gene sequence: CDR1 SEHNR, CDR2 FQNEAQ (reference sequence). The chain uses TRBV7-9 and TRBJ1-4; perhaps TRBD1 as D (6 bases). The source material was peripheral blood, sampled 28 days after the second AZD1222 dose. The source is an adult who received the AZD1222 COVID-19 vaccine. CDR3 sequence reads: CASSLGGHGNEKLFF. The CDR3 DNA sequence: TGTGCCAGCAGCTTAGGGGGGCATGGTAATGAAAAACTGTTTTTT.